One and the same sample provided the 30 T cell receptor beta chains below, sequenced in a study of T cell responses to AZD1222 COVID-19 vaccine. Profiling relied on immunoSEQ multiplex PCR, and the TCRdb table lists in-frame clones only, not all of them. Of around 130,000 clones listed, roughly nine tenths were seen once; the top ten hold about 7.5%. The source was peripheral blood, collected 28 days after the second dose of the MenACWY control vaccine. Source of these receptors: an adult who received the MenACWY meningococcal vaccine as a control.

The rearrangement joins TRBV7-6 to TRBJ2-3; no firm D call. Trimming shortened V by 2 bases and J by 2 bases, and 11 bases separated the two germline ends. This CDR3 has 15 residues. The germline V gene has CDR1 SGHVS and CDR2 FNYEAQ. The CDR3 DNA sequence: TGTGCCAGCAGCTTATTGTCCAGGTTCACAGATACGCAGTATTTT. Translation: CASSLLSRFTDTQYF.

The chain uses TRBV10-3 and TRBJ2-3, with 12 bases lining up with TRBD2. CDR1 is ENHRY and CDR2 is SYGVKD in the germline V gene. V lost 4 bases and J lost 5; bases outside the gene matches: 7. The length of the CDR3 is 16 residues. This CDR3 is CAISGQTSGSGDTQYF. CDR3 in DNA: TGTGCCATCAGTGGTCAGACTAGCGGGAGTGGAGATACGCAGTATTTT.

The sample holds one count of this clone. V gene TRBV7-9 combines with J gene TRBJ1-1, with D possibly matching TRBD1 (5 bases). The CDR3 consists of 12 residues. V lost 0 bases to trimming and J lost 11 bases, with 10 bases between them. Germline-derived CDR1 and CDR2 are SEHNR and FQNEAQ (reference sequence). The DNA for the CDR3 is TGTGCCAGCAGCTTAGCTCAGGGTGGCGCTTTCTTT. It yields the protein CASSLAQGGAFF.

This chain joins TRBV7-2 and TRBJ1-2, with D tentatively TRBD1 (6 bases). Trimming shortened V by 5 bases and J by 8 bases, and 12 bases separated the two germline ends. Germline loops: CDR1 SGHTA, CDR2 FQGNSA. The CDR3 has 12 amino acids. Written as DNA, the CDR3 is TGTGCCAGCAGCGCCGGACAGTTCGGCTACACCTTC. Translated, it gives CASSAGQFGYTF. Filled out from reference TRBV7-2 and TRBJ1-2, the complete variable domain reads GAGVSQSPSNKVTEKGKDVELRCDPISGHTALYWYRQSLGQGLEFLIYFQGNSAPDKSGLPSDRFSAERTGGSVSTLTIQRTQQEDSAVYLCASSAGQFGYTFGSGTRLTVV.

V usage is TRBV5-8 and J usage is TRBJ2-7; 7 nucleotides match TRBD1. Trimming at V came to 0 bases and at J to 0 bases, leaving 0 bases not matched to a gene. The length of the CDR3 is 14 residues. Germline-derived CDR1 and CDR2 are SGHTS and YDEGEE. The CDR3 sequence: CASSLEGASYEQYF. CDR3 DNA sequence: TGTGCCAGCAGCTTGGAGGGGGCCTCCTACGAGCAGTACTTC.

V gene TRBV27 combines with J gene TRBJ2-7; 7 positions match TRBD1. CDR3 length: 14 residues. CDR1 and CDR2 (germline): MNHEY, SMNVEV (reference sequence). V lost 5 bases to trimming and J lost 4 bases; unmatched junction nucleotides: 8. CDR3 coding DNA: TGTGCCAGCAGTCGTCCGGGACAGATATACGAGCAGTACTTC. It yields the protein CASSRPGQIYEQYF.

V is TRBV6-5 and J is TRBJ1-6, with unresolved D. Trimming cost V 9 bases and J 9 bases, with 12 bases left between them. Germline CDR1 reads MNHEY; CDR2 reads SVGAGI. The CDR3 length is 12 residues. Here the CDR3 reads CASKTTGSPLHF. CDR3 coding DNA: TGTGCCAGTAAGACCACGGGTTCACCCCTCCACTTT.

The rearrangement links TRBV4-3 to TRBJ2-2; D ambiguous. Between the trimmed V and J ends, which lost 0 bases and 6 bases, there was a span of 17 bases. Germline V lookup: CDR1 LGHNA, CDR2 YSLEER. This CDR3 is built from 17 residues. CDR3 nucleotide sequence: TGCGCCAGCAGCCAAGAATTGAGCTCAGCTTGGTCCGGGGAGCTGTTTTTT. The encoded protein is CASSQELSSAWSGELFF.

This chain uses TRBV2 with TRBJ2-1, with 12 bases matching TRBD2. Per the germline V gene, CDR1 is SNHLY and CDR2 is FYNNEI. V shed 6 bases and J 5 bases; nucleotides not matched to a gene: 8. The CDR3 consists of 16 residues. This CDR3 is CASRRLGLAGNNEQFF. Here the CDR3 DNA reads TGTGCCAGCAGGCGTTTAGGACTAGCGGGAAACAATGAGCAGTTCTTC.

CDR3 sequence reads: CTSSPRWWGAGGELFF. The CDR3 DNA follows: TGCACCAGCAGTCCAAGATGGTGGGGGGCAGGCGGGGAGCTGTTTTTT. The rearrangement joins TRBV1 to TRBJ2-2. TRBV1 represents a pseudogene. CDR3 length: 16 amino acids.

J is TRBJ2-1 and V is TRBV12-5, with 7 bases identical to TRBD2. CDR1 and CDR2 from the germline V gene are LGHNT and FRNRAP. Losses at the gene ends were 5 bases for V and 0 bases for J; bases not matched to a gene: 7. CDR3 length equals 16 residues. The CDR3 sequence: CASGIFLAGSYNEQFF. The CDR3 nucleotides are TGTGCTAGTGGTATCTTCTTAGCGGGCTCCTACAATGAGCAGTTCTTC.

This chain links TRBV6-5 with TRBJ2-7; 8 bases are a match to TRBD2. The J segment lost 3 bases and the V segment lost 10 bases, leaving 5 bases of the junction unmatched. The CDR3 is made up of 12 amino acids. Germline-derived CDR1 and CDR2 are MNHEY and SVGAGI. CDR3 amino acids: CATRGGVYEQYF. CDR3 DNA: TGTGCCACCCGGGGGGGGGTCTACGAGCAGTACTTC.

The chain joins TRBV3-1 (or the pseudogene TRBV3-2) to TRBJ2-1; possible D gene TRBD2, 6 bases. From germline, CDR1 is LGHDT and CDR2 YNNKEL (reference sequence). The CDR3 covers 16 residues. V shed 2 bases and J shed 10 bases, with 21 bases lying between them. The CDR3 region is CASSQNLGTLGGEQFF. The CDR3 bases are TGTGCCAGCAGCCAAAACCTCGGGACTCTCGGCGGGGAGCAGTTCTTC.

J is TRBJ2-3 and V is TRBV5-8; D tentatively reads TRBD1 or TRBD2 (5 bases each). The CDR3 totals 13 residues. CDR1 SGHTS and CDR2 YDEGEE come from the germline V gene. V lost 4 bases, J lost 7 bases, and 13 bases lay in between. This CDR3 reads CASSAAGTNTQYF. The CDR3 DNA is TGTGCCAGCAGCGCCGCCGGGACGAATACGCAGTATTTT.

This clone was seen more than once but under ten times. The chain joins TRBV3-1 (or the pseudogene TRBV3-2) to TRBJ1-6; no reliable D call. Germline CDR1 and CDR2: LGHDT and YNNKEL (reference sequence). Trimming took 1 base from V and 7 from J, leaving 11 bases between them. The CDR3 length is 15 residues. CDR3 in amino acids: CASSQVFGKNSPLHF. The CDR3 nucleotides are TGTGCCAGCAGCCAAGTTTTCGGCAAAAATTCACCCCTCCACTTT.

This chain joins TRBV9 and TRBJ2-3, with D possibly TRBD2 on 5 matching bases. V lost 0 bases and J lost 2, with 13 bases in between. Germline values: CDR1 SGDLS, CDR2 YYNGEE. The CDR3 extends over 16 amino acids. The CDR3 spells CASSVAVDYPTDTQYF. In DNA, the CDR3 is TGTGCCAGCAGCGTAGCGGTAGACTACCCCACAGATACGCAGTATTTT.

This clone occurred once. The rearrangement joins TRBV7-9 to TRBJ2-5; the match to TRBD2 covers 15 bases. The germline V gene encodes CDR1 SEHNR and CDR2 FQNEAQ (reference sequence). V trimming: 1 base; J trimming: 1 base; junction bases outside the gene matches: 4. The CDR3 covers 18 residues. The CDR3 region is CASSLEGLAGGTQETQYF. Written as DNA, the CDR3 is TGTGCCAGCAGCTTAGAAGGACTAGCGGGGGGGACCCAAGAGACCCAGTACTTC.

The rearrangement joins TRBV10-3 to TRBJ2-7; 7 bases align to TRBD2. V lost 2 bases, J lost 4 bases, and 5 bases stayed unmatched. The CDR3 is made up of 14 amino acids. Germline assignment: CDR1 ENHRY and CDR2 SYGVKD. CDR3 in DNA: TGTGCCATCAGTGAGAACAGCGGGACGTACGAGCAGTACTTC. It yields the protein CAISENSGTYEQYF.

V gene TRBV3-1 (or the pseudogene TRBV3-2) combines with J gene TRBJ1-5; D is perhaps TRBD1 (6 bases). The CDR3 covers 17 residues. CDR1 is LGHDT, CDR2 YNNKEL, per germline (reference sequence). Trimming took 5 bases from V and 1 from J, leaving 18 bases between them. The CDR3 is CASSTTTGGRSNQPQHF. The CDR3 DNA is TGTGCCAGCAGCACTACCACCGGGGGCCGGAGCAATCAGCCCCAGCATTTT.

CDR3 loop: CASSRDEFTDTQYF. The CDR3 DNA sequence: TGTGCCAGCAGCCGGGACGAATTCACAGATACGCAGTATTTT. The rearrangement joins TRBV5-4 to TRBJ2-3; D may be TRBD1 or TRBD2 (5 bases each). CDR1 is SGHNT and CDR2 is YYREEE in the germline V gene (reference sequence). This CDR3 region has 14 residues. The V and J ends lost 4 bases and 2 bases respectively, with 11 bases between them.

The chain joins TRBV12-5 to TRBJ2-6; D remains unclear. Germline CDR1 reads LGHNT; CDR2 reads FRNRAP. This CDR3 region has 15 residues. V was clipped by 1 base and J by 2 bases, with 6 bases between them. In DNA, the CDR3 is TGTGCTAGTGGTTTGGAGCTGGCTGGGGCCAACGTCCTGACTTTC. Residues: CASGLELAGANVLTF.

This chain uses TRBV5-6 with TRBJ2-7, with 9 bases fitting TRBD1. The CDR3 has 15 residues. CDR1 and CDR2 (germline): SGHDT, YYEEEE. With V trimmed by 0 bases and J by 5 bases, 6 bases remained unmatched. DNA for the CDR3: TGTGCCAGCAGCTTGGTTGGGACAGGGTCTAACGAGCAGTACTTC. Its translation: CASSLVGTGSNEQYF.

J is TRBJ1-1 and V is TRBV5-1; D perhaps matches TRBD1 (5 bases). The CDR3 spans 14 residues. The germline V and J ends were trimmed by 0 bases and 4 bases, with 10 bases remaining between them. Germline CDR1 reads SGHRS; CDR2 reads YFSETQ. This chain's CDR3 is CASSLGSGITEAFF. The CDR3 region has the DNA TGCGCCAGCAGCTTGGGATCAGGGATCACTGAAGCTTTCTTT. Combining the CDR3 with reference TRBV5-1 and TRBJ1-1 gives the whole variable domain KAGVTQTPRYLIKTRGQQVTLSCSPISGHRSVSWYQQTPGQGLQFLFEYFSETQRNKGNFPGRFSGRQFSNSRSEMNVSTLELGDSALYLCASSLGSGITEAFFGQGTRLTVV.

This chain joins TRBV3-1 (or the pseudogene TRBV3-2) and TRBJ2-1; 7 bases line up with TRBD2. V lost 1 base to trimming and J lost 14 bases; unmatched junction nucleotides: 5. CDR3 length: 12 residues. Germline CDR1 LGHDT, CDR2 YNNKEL (reference sequence). The CDR3 is CASSQARTREFF. The CDR3, as DNA: TGTGCCAGCAGCCAAGCTAGGACTAGGGAGTTCTTC.

V gene TRBV6-1 combines with J gene TRBJ2-1, with D possibly being TRBD2 (6 bases). Trimming shortened V by 2 bases and J by 15 bases, and 17 bases separated the two germline ends. The CDR3 sequence is 13 residues long. Germline V CDR1 and CDR2: MNHNS, SASEGT. The CDR3 nucleotides read TGTGCCAGCAGTGAATCCGGGACTTTGTTTAGGTTCTTC. Its translation: CASSESGTLFRFF.

This chain connects TRBV7-2 to TRBJ2-7; no firm D call. The CDR3 is made up of 13 amino acids. Germline V CDR1 and CDR2: SGHTA, FQGNSA. Trimming stripped 1 base from V and 6 bases from J, with 10 bases between. CDR3 sequence: CASSLVLRGEQYF. The CDR3 DNA follows: TGTGCCAGCAGCTTAGTGCTGAGAGGCGAGCAGTACTTC.

The gene calls are TRBV5-4 and TRBJ2-3; 9 nucleotides agree with TRBD1. In germline, CDR1 is SGHNT, CDR2 YYREEE (reference sequence). V shed 4 bases and J 5 bases; nucleotides not matched to a gene: 11. The CDR3 consists of 16 residues. CDR3 DNA sequence: TGTGCCAGCAGCACCGCGGACAGGGGATTGGGAGATACGCAGTATTTT. Protein: CASSTADRGLGDTQYF.

The chain couples TRBV7-2 to TRBJ1-5; the D is unclear. This CDR3 comprises 15 residues. Germline CDR1 is SGHTA and CDR2 is FQGNSA. Deletions cut 2 bases from V and 0 bases from J, with 8 bases between. CDR3 nucleotide sequence: TGTGCCAGCAGCTTAATTCGGGATAGCAATCAGCCCCAGCATTTT. Its translation is CASSLIRDSNQPQHF.

This chain uses TRBV6-5 with TRBJ2-7; TRBD2 matches at 13 bases. V gave up 6 bases and J gave up 4 bases; unmatched junction bases: 3. CDR1 is MNHEY and CDR2 is SVGAGI in the germline V gene. This CDR3 has 14 residues. In DNA form, the CDR3 reads TGTGCCAGCAGGAGACTAGCGGGGGGTTACGAGCAGTACTTC. Encoded protein: CASRRLAGGYEQYF.

This clone was recorded only once. The V gene is TRBV28, the J gene TRBJ1-2; a weak D match, TRBD1 (5 bases). V lost 4 bases and J 13 bases, leaving 13 bases between the germline ends. Per germline, CDR1 MDHEN and CDR2 SYDVKM. CDR3 length equals 11 residues. CDR3 in amino acids: CASSSQGLGTF. CDR3 in DNA: TGTGCCAGCAGTTCGCAGGGTCTCGGCACCTTC.